This TCR beta chain was captured by sequencing in a study of PD-1 blockade in classical Hodgkin lymphoma. Overall study: Intravenous delivery of nivolumab at 3 mg/kg to patients occurred every 2 weeks. Study-level findings and limits: Reported baseline diversity: healthy donors highest, relapsed/refractory patients lowest.

Germline V CDR1 and CDR2: SQVTM, ANQGSEA. The CDR3 contains 14 residues. Trimming stripped 4 bases from V and 5 bases from J, with 16 bases between. On this clone itself: Its cognate antigen is unknown.

The method was immunoSEQ multiplex PCR; TCRdb's version includes in-frame clones alone and lacks a portion of them. The sample contains 4,000 to 5,000 clones, roughly 86% of which appear only once. After autologous stem cell transplantation all patients relapsed, and prior brentuximab vedotin exposure differed between cohorts. The study purified CD4+ T cells from thawed PBMCs using magnetic negative selection. Complete response, partial response or progressive disease constituted the best response categories observed. The source of this sequence is a human donor with classical Hodgkin lymphoma. The chain combines TRBV29-1 with TRBJ2-3; either TRBD1 or TRBD2 may fit D (6 bases each). Here the sequenced sample was CD4+ T cells from blood, taken at baseline. CDR3 coding DNA: TGCAGCGTTGGGAGGGACATCAAGGGAGATACGCAGTATTTT. Translated: CSVGRDIKGDTQYF.